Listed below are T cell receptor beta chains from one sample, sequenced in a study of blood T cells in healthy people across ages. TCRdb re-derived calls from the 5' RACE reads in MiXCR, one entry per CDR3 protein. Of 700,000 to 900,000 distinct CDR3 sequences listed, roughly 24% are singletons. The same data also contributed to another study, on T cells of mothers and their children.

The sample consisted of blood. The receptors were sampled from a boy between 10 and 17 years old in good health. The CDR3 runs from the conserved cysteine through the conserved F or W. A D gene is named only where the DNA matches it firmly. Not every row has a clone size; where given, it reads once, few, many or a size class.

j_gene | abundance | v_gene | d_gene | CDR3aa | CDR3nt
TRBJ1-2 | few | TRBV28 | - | CASSFSQILYGYTF | TGTGCCAGCAGTTTCTCACAGATCCTCTATGGCTACACCTTC
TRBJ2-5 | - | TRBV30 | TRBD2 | CAWSVLRGGPETQYF | TGTGCCTGGAGTGTACTTCGGGGGGGGCCGGAGACCCAGTACTTC
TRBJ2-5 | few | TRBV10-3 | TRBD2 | CASRLAGGKETQYF | TGTGCCTCCCGACTAGCGGGGGGGAAAGAGACCCAGTACTTC
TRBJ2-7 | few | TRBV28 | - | CASSSPRSGLPIYEQYF | TGTGCCAGCAGTTCCCCTCGATCGGGGCTCCCTATCTACGAGCAGTACTTC
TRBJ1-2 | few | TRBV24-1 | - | CATSASGAGYYGYTF | TGTGCCACCAGTGCCTCCGGGGCCGGGTACTATGGCTACACCTTC
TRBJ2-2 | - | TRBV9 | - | CASSHPWAGELFF | TGTGCCAGCAGCCACCCTTGGGCCGGGGAGCTGTTTTTT
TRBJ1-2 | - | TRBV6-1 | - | CASSEARDRYGYTF | TGTGCCAGCAGTGAAGCGCGCGACAGATATGGCTACACCTTC
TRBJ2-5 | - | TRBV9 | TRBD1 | CASSPRQGAAETQYF | TGTGCCAGCAGCCCACGACAGGGGGCCGCGGAGACCCAGTACTTC
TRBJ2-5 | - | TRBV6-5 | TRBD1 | CASSYSTGVQETQYF | TGTGCCAGCAGTTACTCGACAGGGGTCCAAGAGACCCAGTACTTC
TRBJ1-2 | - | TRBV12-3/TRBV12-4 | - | CASSWRQEDYGYTF | TGTGCCAGCAGTTGGAGACAGGAGGACTATGGCTACACCTTC
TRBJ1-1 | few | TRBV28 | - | CASRIRTEAFF | TGTGCCAGCAGGATTCGGACTGAAGCTTTCTTT
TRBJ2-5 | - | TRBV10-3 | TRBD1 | CAISWGQGVGETQYF | TGTGCCATCAGCTGGGGACAGGGCGTAGGGGAGACCCAGTACTTC
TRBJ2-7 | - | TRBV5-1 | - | CASCKEVDSYEQYF | TGCGCCAGCTGTAAGGAGGTGGACTCCTACGAGCAGTACTTC
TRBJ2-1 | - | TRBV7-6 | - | CASSLAPSSTYNEQFF | TGTGCCAGCAGCTTAGCCCCTAGTTCTACATACAATGAGCAGTTCTTC
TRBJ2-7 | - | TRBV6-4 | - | CASSEETGGHEQYF | TGTGCCAGCAGTGAGGAGACAGGAGGTCACGAGCAGTACTTC
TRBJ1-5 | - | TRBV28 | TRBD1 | CASGKRGLSQPQHF | TGTGCCAGTGGGAAGAGGGGGCTGAGTCAGCCCCAGCATTTT
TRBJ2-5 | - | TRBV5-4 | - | CASSLAGSVGQETQYF | TGTGCCAGCAGCTTGGCGGGTAGCGTAGGGCAAGAGACCCAGTACTTC
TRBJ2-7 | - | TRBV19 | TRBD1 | CASKYGTGTYEQYF | TGTGCCAGTAAATACGGGACAGGGACCTACGAGCAGTACTTC
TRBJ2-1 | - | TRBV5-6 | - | CASSLQQGNEQFF | TGTGCCAGCAGCTTGCAACAGGGCAATGAGCAGTTCTTC
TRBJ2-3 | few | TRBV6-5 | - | CASTPRGGEDTQYF | TGTGCCAGCACCCCGCGAGGGGGGGAAGATACGCAGTATTTT
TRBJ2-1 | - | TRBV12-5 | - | CASGLVFRGGNSEQFF | TGTGCTAGTGGTTTGGTTTTCAGGGGGGGAAACAGTGAGCAGTTCTTC
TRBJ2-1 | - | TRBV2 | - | CASSERGLVPYNEQFF | TGTGCCAGCAGTGAACGGGGTCTAGTCCCCTACAATGAGCAGTTCTTC
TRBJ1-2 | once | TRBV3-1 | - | CASSQDVSTRGYTF | TGTGCCAGCAGCCAAGATGTGTCGACGAGAGGCTACACCTTC
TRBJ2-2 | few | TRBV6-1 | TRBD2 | CARGGGGTRHANTGELFF | TGTGCCAGGGGCGGTGGGGGGACTAGGCACGCGAACACCGGGGAGCTGTTTTTT
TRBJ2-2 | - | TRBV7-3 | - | CASSLRAVAAEYTGELFF | TGTGCCAGCAGCTTAAGGGCGGTAGCGGCAGAGTACACCGGGGAGCTGTTTTTT
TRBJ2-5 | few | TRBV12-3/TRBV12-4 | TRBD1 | CASRDGLPGGETQYF | TGTGCCAGCAGGGATGGACTGCCAGGGGGAGAGACCCAGTACTTC
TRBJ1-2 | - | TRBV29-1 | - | CSVEDGAWPVGGYTF | TGCAGCGTTGAAGACGGAGCCTGGCCCGTCGGGGGCTACACCTTC
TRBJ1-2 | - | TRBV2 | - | CASSGQPQGGYTF | TGTGCCAGCAGTGGCCAACCACAGGGTGGCTACACCTTC
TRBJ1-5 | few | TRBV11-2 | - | CASSLDLYTQPQHF | TGTGCCAGCAGCTTAGATCTGTACACACAGCCCCAGCATTTT
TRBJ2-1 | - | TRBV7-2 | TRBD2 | CASSFLLAGGNEQFF | TGTGCCAGCAGCTTTCTACTAGCGGGGGGCAATGAGCAGTTCTTC
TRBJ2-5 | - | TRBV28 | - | CTSRDGAREQETQYF | TGTACCAGCAGAGACGGGGCCAGGGAACAAGAGACCCAGTACTTC
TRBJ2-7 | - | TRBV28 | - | CASSSPSEQYF | TGTGCCAGCAGTTCACCCTCGGAGCAGTACTTC
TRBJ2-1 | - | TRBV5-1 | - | CASRTRTNNEQFF | TGCGCCAGCAGGACCAGGACTAACAATGAGCAGTTCTTC
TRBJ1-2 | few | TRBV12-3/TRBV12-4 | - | CASSSGSYGYTF | TGTGCCAGCAGTTCGGGGTCCTATGGCTACACCTTC
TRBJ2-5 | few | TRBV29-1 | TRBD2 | CSVVGRLGGEQYF | TGCAGCGTTGTCGGCCGCCTTGGGGGGGAGCAGTACTTC
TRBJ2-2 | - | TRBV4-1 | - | CASSPGKGEGTGELFF | TGCGCCAGCAGCCCTGGGAAGGGGGAGGGCACCGGGGAGCTGTTTTTT
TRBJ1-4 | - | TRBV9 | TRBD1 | CASSVGDRSEKLFF | TGTGCCAGCAGCGTAGGGGACAGATCTGAAAAACTGTTTTTT
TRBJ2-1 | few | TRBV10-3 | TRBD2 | CAISESSGESNEQFF | TGTGCCATCAGTGAGTCTAGCGGGGAAAGTAATGAGCAGTTCTTC
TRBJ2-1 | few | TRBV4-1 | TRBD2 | CASSRLADYYNEQFF | TGCGCCAGCAGCCGACTAGCGGACTACTACAATGAGCAGTTCTTC
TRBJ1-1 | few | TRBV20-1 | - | CSVDEDEHTEAFF | TGCAGTGTCGACGAAGATGAGCACACTGAAGCTTTCTTT
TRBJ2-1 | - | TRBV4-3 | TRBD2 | CASSQEVAGAPGEQFF | TGCGCCAGCAGCCAAGAAGTAGCGGGAGCCCCGGGTGAGCAGTTCTTC
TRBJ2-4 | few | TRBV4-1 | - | CASSQEPRTSKNIQYF | TGCGCCAGCAGCCAAGAGCCTCGTACCTCCAAAAACATTCAGTACTTC
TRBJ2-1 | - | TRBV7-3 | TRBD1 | CASSLLQGAGEQFF | TGTGCCAGCAGCTTATTACAGGGGGCGGGTGAGCAGTTCTTC
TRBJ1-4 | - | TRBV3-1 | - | CASSQRQANEKLFF | TGTGCCAGCAGCCAACGGCAGGCCAATGAAAAACTGTTTTTT
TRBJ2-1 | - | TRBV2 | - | CASRTDRVDEQFF | TGTGCCAGCAGGACGGACAGAGTTGATGAGCAGTTCTTC
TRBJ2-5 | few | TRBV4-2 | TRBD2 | CASSPRPSGGQETQYF | TGTGCCAGCAGCCCCCGGCCTAGCGGGGGACAAGAGACCCAGTACTTC
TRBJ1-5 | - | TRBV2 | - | CASSGTGGQTRPQHF | TGTGCCAGCAGTGGAACTGGGGGGCAGACCCGGCCCCAGCATTTT
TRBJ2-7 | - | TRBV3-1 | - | CASGLGGSSYEQYF | TGTGCCAGCGGTCTTGGGGGGAGCTCCTACGAGCAGTACTTC
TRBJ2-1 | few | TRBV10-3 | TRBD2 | CAIRASGGSYNEQFF | TGTGCCATCAGGGCTAGCGGGGGGAGCTACAATGAGCAGTTCTTC
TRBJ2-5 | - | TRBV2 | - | CASLRGNQETQYF | TGTGCCAGTCTGAGAGGGAATCAAGAGACCCAGTACTTC
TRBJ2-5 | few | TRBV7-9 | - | CASSPPYRSGETQYF | TGTGCCAGCAGCCCCCCCTACCGATCGGGGGAGACCCAGTACTTC